This TCR beta chain was obtained from a study of cytomegalovirus exposure and HLA in healthy donors. Study-wide context: Unique TCRs from HLA-typed donors, 70 million to 100 million of them, were held in an early data release.

PCR used 60 Vbeta primers and 13 Jbeta primers. Per the original methods: Later, an analysis found 75 million to 90 million unique TCR beta chains, and 8.5 million to 12 million of these were shared. Assay used: immunoSEQ multiplex PCR; TCRdb lists only in-frame clones, some missing. The V and J calls and the clone size are those of that table, but D and trimming were determined from the DNA. The top ten clones hold 2.6% of a sample with over 90,000 clones, 75% to 90% of them seen once. CDR1 and CDR2 from the germline V gene are SGDLS and YYNGEE. V lost 0 bases, J lost 4 bases, and 10 bases lay in between. There are 14 residues in the CDR3. A remark on this clone: Its target is not known.

Study-wide findings and caveats: Among TCR beta chains, those listed as cytomegalovirus-associated numbered over 150.

The chain uses TRBV9 and TRBJ1-2, with D possibly TRBD1 on 6 matching bases. This receptor was taken from a man aged 35 to 55 in good health and CMV-seronegative. The sequencing input was PBMCs. The CDR3 region is CASSVEGRGYGYTF. In DNA form, the CDR3 reads TGTGCCAGCAGCGTAGAAGGCAGGGGCTATGGCTACACCTTC.